This note documents a single TCR beta chain sequence. Its antigen is still unknown. It has no much larger one-base neighbor in the sample; base qualities were not kept. The collaborating institutions used their own protocols to collect whole blood in K2EDTA tubes. For TCRbeta analysis, collaborators shipped samples as frozen whole blood, isolated PBMCs, or DNA extracted from either of those sample types. The data were obtained in a study of blood T cell repertoires in COVID-19 (dated by TCRdb to 2019 to 2021). As for the study more broadly: Samples from collaborators originated in the United States, Italy and Spain and spanned both the acute and convalescent phases of COVID-19. The samples were drawn from the first 160 participants of the ongoing ImmuneRACE study and from 1,254 subjects provided by 6 global collaborators. The repertoires were released in a freely available public database meant as a resource for research on the immune response to SARS-CoV-2. A de-identified subject ID, COVID-19 status, age in years and sex were almost always included in the sample metadata. Where HLA class I and class II types were available, the types were taken from metadata supplied by the sample provider, not from assay-based typing. The prospective study material was composed of cDNA or gDNA derived from T cells, B-cell-depleted T cells, or PBMCs. Subjects who had been exposed to COVID-19, were actively infected with it, or had recovered from it provided the deeply sampled blood TCRbeta repertoires that made up the dataset.

Paper-wide results and their limitations: Clinical and demographic metadata were provided uncurated, with the amount varying by source and participant.

The immunoSEQ Assay, a bias-controlled multiplex PCR, was used to amplify TCRbeta CDR3 regions from genomic DNA. In the authors' own workflow: The number of nucleated cells in each sample was estimated from the amplification of reference gene primers within the assay. Sequence reads were collapsed and filtered to measure the absolute abundance of every unique TCRbeta CDR3 rearrangement. For each sample, productive Simpson clonality was calculated as the square root of Simpson's diversity index across productive rearrangements. Sourced from immuneACCESS, this table was stored by TCRdb with only in-frame sequences that have V and J called. A share of the clones is absent; for the studies checked, an unresolved V gene accounts for under half, and the remainder has no known explanation. D and trimming were read from the DNA, whereas the V and J calls and clone size are those reported in that table. The sample table records some 250,000 clones; 82% of these occur just once. The ten largest clones capture 9.5% to 15% of the sample.

Counted from cysteine to phenylalanine, this CDR3 has 11 amino acids. CDR3 DNA is the only sequence kept; it has 33 bases, read in frame from the first base. CDR1 and CDR2 were assigned from the germline V gene as SGHTS and YDEGEE. Trimming removed 4 bases from V and 5 bases from J, leaving 6 bases between the germline ends. The clonotype comes from a woman aged 60-75 years with active or convalescent COVID-19. The receptor chain draws on TRBV5-8 and TRBJ1-2; too little of a D gene remains to name it. Material: peripheral blood. Read as DNA, the sequence is TGTGCCAGCAGCAACGGTTATGGCTACACCTTC. Protein translation: CASSNGYGYTF.